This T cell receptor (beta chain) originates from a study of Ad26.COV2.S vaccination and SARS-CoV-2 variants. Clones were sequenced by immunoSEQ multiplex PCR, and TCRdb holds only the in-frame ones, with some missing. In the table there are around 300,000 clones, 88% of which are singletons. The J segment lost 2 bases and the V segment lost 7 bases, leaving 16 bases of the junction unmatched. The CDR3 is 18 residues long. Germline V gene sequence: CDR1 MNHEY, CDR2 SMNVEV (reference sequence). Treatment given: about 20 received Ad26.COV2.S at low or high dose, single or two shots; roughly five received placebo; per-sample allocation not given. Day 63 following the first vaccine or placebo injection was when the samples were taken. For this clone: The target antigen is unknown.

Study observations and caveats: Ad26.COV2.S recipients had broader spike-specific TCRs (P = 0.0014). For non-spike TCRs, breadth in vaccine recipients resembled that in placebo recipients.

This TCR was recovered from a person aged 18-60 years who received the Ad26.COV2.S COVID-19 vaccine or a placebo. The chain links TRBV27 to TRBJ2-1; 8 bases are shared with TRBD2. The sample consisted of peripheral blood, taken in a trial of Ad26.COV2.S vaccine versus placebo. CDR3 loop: CASKRGLGGHLPYNEQFF. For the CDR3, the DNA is TGTGCCAGCAAGCGGGGACTAGGAGGGCATCTCCCCTACAATGAGCAGTTCTTC.